A single sample gave rise to the 14 T cell receptor beta chains below, sequenced in a study of identical twins. One entry per CDR3 protein results from TCRdb running MiXCR on the 5' RACE reads. The sample lists 570,000 or so distinct CDR3 sequences, 9% to 10% occurring once. Another study also made use of these data, one on yellow fever vaccine responses in identical twins.

The specimen sequenced was PBMCs. These receptors all stem from a young woman in good health.

This clonotype appeared many times. The chain uses TRBV3-1 and TRBJ2-1, with 10 nucleotides matching TRBD1. The CDR3 runs to 15 residues. The trim removed 4 bases at V and 8 bases at J, leaving 8 bases unmatched. From germline, CDR1 is LGHDT and CDR2 YNNKEL (reference sequence). The CDR3 region is CASSLAGTGDYEQFF. Written as DNA, the CDR3 is TGTGCCAGCAGCCTAGCCGGGACAGGGGATTATGAGCAGTTCTTC.

This clonotype was seen repeatedly, ten times or more. The chain couples TRBV6-1 to TRBJ2-5, with 13 positions matching TRBD2. The CDR3 contains 16 residues. V lost 6 bases, J lost 5 bases, and 9 bases stayed unmatched. Germline loops: CDR1 MNHNS, CDR2 SASEGT. DNA of the CDR3: TGTGCCAGCAGCGCTACTAGCGGGAGGGCCGCGGAGACCCAGTACTTC. It specifies CASSATSGRAAETQYF.

This clonotype was observed many times. This chain connects TRBV6-2 or TRBV6-3 to TRBJ2-1; 7 nucleotides agree with TRBD2. Germline CDR1 MNHEY, CDR2 SVGEGT. The CDR3 runs to 11 residues. The trim removed 5 bases at V and 10 bases at J, leaving 2 bases unmatched. CDR3 protein: CASSDSGEQFF. Written as DNA, the CDR3 is TGTGCCAGCAGTGATAGCGGGGAGCAGTTCTTC.

The rearrangement joins TRBV28 to TRBJ2-1, with unresolved D. CDR1 MDHEN and CDR2 SYDVKM come from the germline V gene. The CDR3 extends over 15 amino acids. V lost 5 bases and J lost 0, with 11 bases in between. The CDR3 sequence is CASSIPVFSYNEQFF. CDR3 nucleotide sequence: TGTGCCAGCAGTATCCCAGTGTTCTCCTACAATGAGCAGTTCTTC.

V gene TRBV12-3 or TRBV12-4 combines with J gene TRBJ2-3, with D tentatively TRBD1 or TRBD2 (5 bases each). Trimming left V 5 bases short and J 10 bases short, with 13 bases between. The CDR3 loop spans 12 amino acids. CDR3 nucleotide sequence: TGTGCCAGCAGTCGCTTGGGGGAGCCGCAGTATTTT. Translation gives CASSRLGEPQYF.

In its sample, this clonotype was seen many times. The rearrangement joins TRBV5-6 to TRBJ1-4; unclear D gene. The CDR3 has 16 residues. The V gene lost 0 bases and the J gene lost 0 bases, with 9 bases spanning the gap. CDR1 SGHDT and CDR2 YYEEEE come from the germline V gene. This chain's CDR3 is CASSLAGLATNEKLFF. The CDR3 DNA follows: TGTGCCAGCAGCTTGGCGGGGTTGGCAACTAATGAAAAACTGTTTTTT. Full variable domain (rest looked up from reference TRBV5-6 and TRBJ1-4): DAGVTQSPTHLIKTRGQQVTLRCSPKSGHDTVSWYQQALGQGPQFIFQYYEEEERQRGNFPDRFSGHQFPNYSSELNVNALLLGDSALYLCASSLAGLATNEKLFFGSGTQLSVL.

The table lists this clonotype with many counts. J is TRBJ2-7 and V is TRBV4-3; D unclear. Trimming stripped 0 bases from V and 0 bases from J, with 12 bases between. CDR1 and CDR2 (germline): LGHNA, YSLEER. CDR3 size: 16 residues. CDR3 amino acids: CASSQDSSYSSYEQYF. The CDR3 DNA follows: TGCGCCAGCAGCCAAGATTCCAGTTATAGCTCCTACGAGCAGTACTTC.

The chain uses TRBV7-9 and TRBJ2-3, with D tentatively TRBD1 or TRBD2 (5 bases each). In germline, CDR1 is SEHNR, CDR2 FQNEAQ (reference sequence). The CDR3 runs 17 residues. V was clipped by 3 bases and J by 0 bases, with 16 bases between them. Written as DNA, the CDR3 is TGTGCCAGCAGCTTGGGGGACGGAGCCTCTAGCACAGATACGCAGTATTTT. It yields the protein CASSLGDGASSTDTQYF.

The chain has TRBV7-2 and TRBJ2-7; perhaps D is TRBD1 or TRBD2 (7 bases each). CDR3 length equals 14 residues. The ends were cut back, 4 bases at V and 3 bases at J, with 13 bases in the middle. Germline loops: CDR1 SGHTA, CDR2 FQGNSA. This CDR3 reads CASSSGGAVYEQYF. In DNA, the CDR3 is TGTGCCAGCAGCTCAGGGGGGGCAGTCTACGAGCAGTACTTC.

In its sample, this clonotype was seen a few times. The chain has TRBV7-9 and TRBJ1-4; D not certain. The CDR3 has 14 amino acids. Trimming shortened V by 2 bases and J by 7 bases, and 11 bases separated the two germline ends. Germline CDR1 and CDR2: SEHNR and FQNEAQ (reference sequence). CDR3 in amino acids: CASSLSWAVEKLFF. The DNA for the CDR3 is TGTGCCAGCAGCTTATCATGGGCGGTTGAAAAACTGTTTTTT.

This clonotype has at least ten counts. This chain connects TRBV12-3 or TRBV12-4 to TRBJ1-1, with D possibly TRBD1 on 6 matching bases. The V end lost 8 bases, the J end lost 4 bases, and 14 bases lay between the germline ends. This CDR3 contains 13 residues. The CDR3 here is CASELGGGTEAFF. The DNA of the CDR3 is TGTGCCAGCGAGCTGGGGGGCGGCACTGAAGCTTTCTTT.

The sample holds many counts of this clonotype. The V and J genes are TRBV28 and TRBJ1-1; D is perhaps TRBD1 (6 bases). This CDR3 comprises 14 residues. Trimming took 2 bases from V and 10 from J, leaving 17 bases between them. Germline lookup yields CDR1 MDHEN and CDR2 SYDVKM. The CDR3 DNA reads TGTGCCAGCAGTTTACAGGGGTTTTCATCGGGAGCTTTCTTT. Residues: CASSLQGFSSGAFF.

This clonotype was counted at least ten times. The CDR3 region is CAWSGLAGRVPYNEQFF. The CDR3 DNA is TGTGCCTGGAGTGGGCTAGCGGGGAGGGTCCCCTACAATGAGCAGTTCTTC. This rearrangement joins TRBV30 to TRBJ2-1, with 9 bases matching TRBD2. The V and J ends lost 1 base and 2 bases, in that order; junction bases with no gene match: 9. The CDR3 is 17 residues long. The germline gives CDR1 GTSNPN, CDR2 SVGIG (reference sequence).

This chain joins TRBV28 and TRBJ2-3; D is possibly TRBD1 (5 bases). The CDR3 totals 15 residues. Trimming removed 2 bases from V and 0 bases from J, with 9 bases in between. Germline values: CDR1 MDHEN, CDR2 SYDVKM. The CDR3 bases are TGTGCCAGCAGTTTACAGGGCTACAGCACAGATACGCAGTATTTT. Encoded protein: CASSLQGYSTDTQYF.